The T cell receptor beta chain under discussion was sequenced for a study of regulatory T cells in long-lasting Graves disease. The overall study: With positive TSH receptor antibodies and over 5 years of antithyroid drugs, Graves' disease was considered persistent. Regarding the study as a whole: Segments TRBV28, TRBJ1-2 and TRBJ2-5 showed preferential usage in persistent disease. Shared public clonotypes totalled 2,500 to 3,500 in persistent patients, compared with about 990 in new patients.

This clonotype was seen repeatedly, ten times or more. Its antigen is not known. CDR3 length: 15 residues. From germline, CDR1 is SGHAT and CDR2 FQNNGV. V dropped 5 bases and J dropped 6 bases, with 17 bases sitting between them. As to time point: persistent/refractory GD, antithyroid drugs over 5 years with positive TRAb. There was RNA extracted from PBMCs, and the TCR library was made from it. Each of the patients was recruited from an endocrinology department situated in Xi'an, China. According to the study, TCR beta libraries were built with iRepertoire HTBI primers and CDR3-region Arm-PCR. A single record per CDR3 protein comes from TCRdb applying MiXCR to the multiplex PCR reads. The profile shows about 310,000 distinct CDR3 sequences, 22% of them singletons.

The starting material was peripheral blood mononuclear cells (PBMCs), obtained when the disease was refractory, from a patient treated with antithyroid drugs. The V and J genes are TRBV11-2 and TRBJ1-5, with a weak D call TRBD1 (5 bases). This TCR was recovered from a female donor with Graves disease. The CDR3 loop reads CASSPQGGASQPQHF. The CDR3 coding sequence is TGTGCCAGCAGCCCGCAGGGAGGGGCAAGTCAGCCCCAGCATTTT.